The rows below give T cell receptor beta chains drawn from one sample of a study of monozygotic twins with inflammatory bowel disease. One entry per CDR3 protein, without DNA, is what TCRdb gives after re-calling the 5' RACE reads. In all, the sample yields some 450,000 distinct CDR3 sequences. Material: blood. The receptor source for this set is a human donor with ulcerative colitis or Crohn's disease, or a healthy co-twin of an affected twin (not recorded which). Each CDR3 is given with its conserved first and last residue. Each record gives: V gene, J gene, CDR3 protein.

>TRBV27|TRBJ2-5
CASVSAGETQYF
>TRBV6-2/TRBV6-3|TRBJ2-4
CASSLGTVAKNIQYF
>TRBV20-1|TRBJ1-4
CSARTGITNEKLFF
>TRBV27|TRBJ2-2
CASSLSPVGELFF
>TRBV5-1|TRBJ2-5
CASTQDGGTETQYF
>TRBV6-6|TRBJ2-5
CASSYSTGQETQYF
>TRBV28|TRBJ1-4
CASQWINEKLFF
>TRBV6-5|TRBJ2-5
CASSYAGQGRETQYF
>TRBV3-1|TRBJ1-4
CASSQAGSANEKLFF
>TRBV7-9|TRBJ2-3
CASSLGGRDTQYF
>TRBV20-1|TRBJ1-4
CSAGRGATNEKLFF
>TRBV18|TRBJ1-2
CASSPTGGLVYGYTF
>TRBV3-1|TRBJ2-7
CASSRGSSSYEQYF
>TRBV18|TRBJ2-7
CASSPNTSRDKQYF
>TRBV6-6|TRBJ1-2
CASNGFGQGYTF
>TRBV2|TRBJ1-2
CASIRDSNYGYTF
>TRBV4-1|TRBJ2-1
CASSRARDFRFSEQFF
>TRBV14|TRBJ2-2
CASSQPGQGITGELFF
>TRBV20-1|TRBJ2-5
CSAVYRVEETQYF
>TRBV27|TRBJ1-4
CASSLISPAEKLFF
>TRBV18|TRBJ2-2
CASSPLDGELFF
>TRBV12-3/TRBV12-4|TRBJ1-1
CASTPRGNTEAFF
>TRBV5-1|TRBJ2-5
CASSGPGMAQETQYF
>TRBV11-2|TRBJ2-1
CASSLGLAGRNEQFF
>TRBV4-3|TRBJ2-5
CASSQGTGDQETQYF
>TRBV20-1|TRBJ1-2
CSARDPVGGARGYTF
>TRBV20-1|TRBJ1-5
CSARVGGSNQPQHF
>TRBV6-1|TRBJ2-5
CASSPAATSGETQYF
>TRBV19|TRBJ1-1
CASSTIPGQGNTEAFF
>TRBV20-1|TRBJ2-7
CSARETGGRYEQYF
>TRBV4-1|TRBJ2-2
CASSQGPEGGDKLFF
>TRBV23-1|TRBJ1-5
CASSHVSGVFGDQPQHF
>TRBV7-2|TRBJ2-7
CASSLVAGLGYEQYF
>TRBV12-3/TRBV12-4|TRBJ2-1
CASSFRGHNEQFF
>TRBV21-1|TRBJ2-5
CASSKAPEETQYF
>TRBV12-3/TRBV12-4|TRBJ1-1
CASSRGATNTEAFF
>TRBV12-3/TRBV12-4|TRBJ2-3
CASSPNIGTFTDTQYF
>TRBV20-1|TRBJ2-5
CSALTGGQETQYF
>TRBV12-3/TRBV12-4|TRBJ2-5
CASSSGTRETQYF
>TRBV19|TRBJ1-2
CASRNVPGQSGYTF